The 15 T cell receptor beta chains below all came from one sample that was sequenced in a study of CD8 T cells in Susac syndrome (dated by TCRdb to 2018 to 2020). Library preparation was by the immunoSEQ multiplex PCR assay. RNA was extracted with the RNeasy kit and roughly 0.5 to 1 ug was reverse transcribed using random hexamers. TCRdb's own reprocessing of the public reads used fastp at Q25 and MiXCR and kept productive beta chains. Every CDR3 protein is listed once, alongside the most common genes and DNA of its rows. Here the sample has more than 200,000 distinct CDR3 sequences; around nine tenths occur a single time. Around 0.13% of the sample is held by the ten biggest clonotypes. The material sequenced was CD8+ T cells from PBMCs. The receptors originated from a human donor with multiple sclerosis.

This sequence joins TRBV5-4 and TRBJ2-7; D is ambiguous. The germline V and J ends were trimmed by 2 bases and 0 bases, with 12 bases remaining between them. The CDR3 consists of 15 residues. Germline CDR1 and CDR2: SGHNT and YYREEE (reference sequence). CDR3 DNA sequence: TGTGCCAGCAGCTTCGACCCCCGGAGCTCCTACGAGCAGTACTTC. Amino acid sequence: CASSFDPRSSYEQYF.

This clonotype was counted only a few times. This chain links TRBV6-2 or TRBV6-3 with TRBJ1-5; D ambiguous. CDR3 size: 13 residues. The V gene lost 7 bases and the J gene lost 2 bases, with 9 bases spanning the gap. Germline loops: CDR1 MNHEY, CDR2 SVGEGT. The CDR3 region is CASNLGGNQPQHF. In DNA, the CDR3 is TGTGCCAGCAACCTTGGGGGCAATCAGCCCCAGCATTTT.

The rearrangement uses TRBV20-1 and TRBJ1-3; D is undetermined. This CDR3 has 15 amino acids. Trimming removed 2 bases from V and 4 bases from J, with 15 bases in between. The germline V gene has CDR1 DFQATT and CDR2 SNEGSKA (reference sequence). CDR3 sequence (DNA): TGCAGTGCTAGAAAGAGCGTTGGAGCGGGAAACACCATATATTTT. It encodes CSARKSVGAGNTIYF.

The gene calls are TRBV29-1 and TRBJ1-1, with 7 bases aligning to TRBD1. Germline CDR1 and CDR2: SQVTM and ANQGSEA. V shed 2 bases and J 1 base; nucleotides not matched to a gene: 7. The CDR3 covers 15 residues. The CDR3 loop reads CSVEKGARENTEAFF. As DNA, the CDR3 is TGCAGCGTTGAAAAGGGGGCGCGGGAGAACACTGAAGCTTTCTTT.

The chain employs TRBV29-1 and TRBJ2-7, with 11 bases identical to TRBD2. This CDR3 has 14 residues. The V segment lost 5 bases and the J segment 2 bases; nucleotides outside the gene matches: 5. CDR1 SQVTM and CDR2 ANQGSEA come from the germline V gene. The CDR3 reads CSVLGTSGTYEQYF. The CDR3 nucleotides read TGCAGCGTTCTCGGGACTAGCGGTACCTACGAGCAGTACTTC.

The chain uses TRBV7-9 and TRBJ2-5, with TRBD1 matching 8 bases. The junction had 14 bases not matched to a gene; V was cut back by 0 bases and J by 5 bases. CDR3 size: 18 residues. Looked up from germline, CDR1 is SEHNR and CDR2 is FQNEAQ (reference sequence). The CDR3 loop is CASSLARTGRIVAETQYF. The CDR3 DNA follows: TGTGCCAGCAGCTTAGCGCGGACAGGGCGGATCGTGGCTGAGACCCAGTACTTC.

The chain joins TRBV6-5 to TRBJ1-5; D unresolved. V shed 0 bases and J shed 2 bases, with 5 bases lying between them. The CDR3 extends over 14 amino acids. Per the germline V gene, CDR1 is MNHEY and CDR2 is SVGAGI. The CDR3: CASSYSVGNQPQHF. In nucleotides, the CDR3 is TGTGCCAGCAGTTACTCGGTTGGCAATCAGCCCCAGCATTTT.

V usage is TRBV4-1 and J usage is TRBJ1-1; D is undetermined. The germline gives CDR1 MGHRA, CDR2 YSYEKL. The CDR3 is made up of 15 amino acids. Trimming removed 2 bases from V and 1 base from J, with 11 bases in between. The CDR3 sequence is CASSQTRAPNTEAFF. In nucleotides, the CDR3 is TGCGCCAGCAGCCAAACACGGGCGCCGAACACTGAAGCTTTCTTT.

The chain uses TRBV25-1 and TRBJ1-2, with a tentative D call TRBD1 (5 bases). The V gene lost 3 bases and the J gene lost 10 bases, with 12 bases spanning the gap. The CDR3 is 12 amino acids. Germline V gene data show CDR1 as MGHDK and CDR2 as SYGVNS. Written as DNA, the CDR3 is TGTGCCAGCAGTGACCCCAGGGAAGACTACACCTTC. Translated: CASSDPREDYTF.

The V gene is TRBV5-1, the J gene TRBJ2-5; no clear D. Germline CDR1 and CDR2: SGHRS and YFSETQ. V dropped 0 bases and J dropped 1 base, with 7 bases sitting between them. CDR3 length: 14 residues. The chain's CDR3 is CASSLDSIQETQYF. CDR3 DNA: TGCGCCAGCAGCTTGGACAGTATCCAAGAGACCCAGTACTTC.

The CDR3 here is CASSPGGPYYNEQFF. The CDR3 DNA reads TGTGCCAGTAGTCCCGGGGGGCCTTACTACAATGAGCAGTTCTTC. J is TRBJ2-1 and V is TRBV19; weak D call: TRBD2 (7 bases). V was trimmed by 5 bases and J by 3 bases, leaving 14 bases between them. The CDR3 consists of 15 residues. Germline-derived CDR1 and CDR2 are LNHDA and SQIVND (reference sequence).

J is TRBJ2-2 and V is TRBV20-1; 9 nucleotides align to TRBD1. Germline V gene data show CDR1 as DFQATT and CDR2 as SNEGSKA (reference sequence). The CDR3 runs to 15 residues. The J segment lost 5 bases and the V segment lost 3 bases, leaving 7 bases of the junction unmatched. CDR3 residues: CSASRTGDWTGELFF. The DNA of the CDR3 is TGCAGTGCTAGCCGGACAGGGGATTGGACCGGGGAGCTGTTTTTT.

This sequence joins TRBV3-1 and TRBJ2-7; 7 bases are shared with TRBD1. V dropped 1 base and J dropped 5; count of bases not matched to a gene: 8. Germline CDR1 reads LGHDT; CDR2 reads YNNKEL (reference sequence). The CDR3 spans 15 residues. CDR3 nucleotide sequence: TGTGCCAGCAGCCAAGGATCGACAGGGATCCACGAGCAGTACTTC. Translated, it gives CASSQGSTGIHEQYF.

The V gene is TRBV29-1, the J gene TRBJ1-2; 7 bases fit TRBD1. In germline, CDR1 is SQVTM, CDR2 ANQGSEA. V lost 4 bases to trimming and J lost 6 bases; unmatched junction nucleotides: 5. The CDR3 is 12 residues long. The CDR3 DNA reads TGCAGCGTTGGAGGGGGCAGCGATGGCTACACCTTC. It specifies CSVGGGSDGYTF. The full variable domain, completed using reference TRBV29-1 and TRBJ1-2, is SAVISQKPSRDICQRGTSLTIQCQVDSQVTMMFWYRQQPGQSLTLIATANQGSEATYESGFVIDKFPISRPNLTFSTLTVSNMSPEDSSIYLCSVGGGSDGYTFGSGTRLTVV.

The chain employs TRBV7-9 and TRBJ2-1; 10 bases fit TRBD1. The germline CDR1 and CDR2 sequences are SEHNR and FQNEAQ (reference sequence). The junction had 14 bases not matched to a gene; V was cut back by 3 bases and J by 9 bases. CDR3 length equals 17 residues. CDR3 sequence reads: CASSLGGTGAGSGEQFF. The CDR3 coding sequence is TGTGCCAGCAGCTTGGGAGGGACAGGGGCCGGTTCTGGTGAGCAGTTCTTC.